This paragraph covers one T cell receptor beta chain sequence. This clone was recorded once. What antigen it recognizes has not been identified. No base quality values were provided; no much bigger clone lies one nucleotide off. The data originate from a study of blood T cell repertoires in COVID-19 (dated by TCRdb to the early 2020s). Study-level background: The collaborator samples originated in the United States, Italy and Spain and spanned the acute and convalescent phases of COVID-19. The material from the prospective study consisted of cDNA or gDNA derived from T cells, B-cell-depleted T cells, or PBMCs. Where available, HLA class I and class II types were taken from metadata supplied by the sample provider and were not determined by assay-based typing. Deeply sampled blood TCRbeta repertoires from subjects exposed to, actively infected with, or recovered from COVID-19 were included in the dataset. A freely available public database, intended as a resource for researchers studying the immune response to SARS-CoV-2, is where the repertoires were released. The samples were drawn from the first 160 participants of the ongoing ImmuneRACE study and from over a thousand subjects provided by 6 global collaborators. Nearly every sample came with metadata listing a de-identified subject ID, COVID-19 status, age in years and sex. Overall study outcomes, separate from this receptor: How much clinical and demographic metadata was included differed by source and by participant, and the metadata was provided uncurated.

In Seattle, one collaborating source enrolled patients while the infection was active and tracked those patients longitudinally over the course of disease. The collaborating institutions used their own protocols to collect whole blood in K2EDTA tubes. Collaborator samples were shipped for TCRbeta analysis as frozen whole blood, isolated PBMCs, or DNA extracted from either sample type. TCRbeta CDR3 regions were amplified from genomic DNA by means of the immunoSEQ Assay, a bias-controlled multiplex PCR. Concerning the study's data processing: Nucleated cell counts per sample were estimated from amplification of reference gene primers within the assay. To quantify the absolute abundance of each unique TCRbeta CDR3 rearrangement, sequence reads were collapsed and filtered. For each sample, productive Simpson clonality was calculated as the square root of Simpson's diversity index across productive rearrangements. Here the immuneACCESS table is served through TCRdb, limited to in-frame sequences with V and J called. Missing clones are a known gap in these copies; in checked studies unresolved V genes cover under half, and the rest lacks a known reason. V and J calls and clone size are copied from that table; D and trimming were computed from the DNA. The sample contains roughly 200,000 clones, approximately 80% of them found a single time. Around 6.3% of the sample lies in the top ten.

This TCR was sampled from a woman between 35 and 50 years old with COVID-19, enrolled during active disease. The source material was peripheral blood.

The sequence in DNA is TGTGCCAGCAACGAACGGGGGAAAGACTACGAGCAGTACTTC. This gives the protein CASNERGKDYEQYF. The rearranged segments are TRBV11-3 and TRBJ2-7, with TRBD2 tentatively as D gene (6 bases match). At the junction V is shortened by 7 bases and J by 3 bases, with 16 bases in between. Inclusive of the bounding cysteine and phenylalanine, the CDR3 is 14 residues long. Only the CDR3 DNA stays, 42 bases, in frame from base 1. The germline V gene provides CDR1 SGHNT and CDR2 YENEEA.